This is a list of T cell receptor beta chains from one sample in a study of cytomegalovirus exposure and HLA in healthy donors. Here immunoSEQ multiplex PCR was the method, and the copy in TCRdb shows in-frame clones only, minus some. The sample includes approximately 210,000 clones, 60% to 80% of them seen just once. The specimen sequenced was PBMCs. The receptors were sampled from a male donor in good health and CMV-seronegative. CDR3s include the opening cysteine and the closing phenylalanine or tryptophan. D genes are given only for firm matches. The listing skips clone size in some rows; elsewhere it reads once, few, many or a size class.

TGTGCCAGCAGACCGGGACAGGGGGCGCCCGGCACCGGGGAGCTGTTTTTT	CASRPGQGAPGTGELFF	TRBJ2-2	-	TRBV28	TRBD1
TGTGCCAGTAGGGAGGGGGCGAGAAACATTCAGTACTTC	CASREGARNIQYF	TRBJ2-4	-	TRBV19	-
TGTGCCAGCAGCCTCGGACAGGGCAGCACAGATACGCAGTATTTT	CASSLGQGSTDTQYF	TRBJ2-3	-	TRBV7-8	TRBD1
TGTGCCATCAGTTCACAGGGGGCGGATGGCTACACCTTC	CAISSQGADGYTF	TRBJ1-2	-	TRBV10-3	TRBD1
TGTGCCTGGACTCGGACAGGGCCTGAAGCTTTCTTT	CAWTRTGPEAFF	TRBJ1-1	-	TRBV30	TRBD1
TGTGCCTGGAGTGTTTGGAGTCCTACGGGTGAGCAGTACTTC	CAWSVWSPTGEQYF	TRBJ2-7	few	TRBV30	-
TGTGCCAGCAGCGCCGGGGGGGACACCGGGGAGCTGTTTTTT	CASSAGGDTGELFF	TRBJ2-2	-	TRBV7-3	TRBD2
TGTGCCAGCAGCTCACCTCCTAGCGGGGTTGAGCAGTTCTTC	CASSSPPSGVEQFF	TRBJ2-1	-	TRBV9	TRBD2
TGTGCCAGTGGACGGGGTTCCGGAAACACCATATATTTT	CASGRGSGNTIYF	TRBJ1-3	-	TRBV19	-
TGCGCCAGCAGCCTCCGGGGGGGCGAAGCTTTCTTT	CASSLRGGEAFF	TRBJ1-1	-	TRBV4-3	-
TGTGCCAGCAGCGTAGGACAGGGCGTCACCGGGGAGCTGTTTTTT	CASSVGQGVTGELFF	TRBJ2-2	few	TRBV2	TRBD1
TGTGCCAGCAGCTTAGCACAGGGCACGGACTACGAGCAGTACTTC	CASSLAQGTDYEQYF	TRBJ2-7	few	TRBV7-9	-
TGTGCCAGCAGTGTATACGGACAGGGTAGGGACTATGGCTACACCTTC	CASSVYGQGRDYGYTF	TRBJ1-2	once	TRBV6-1	TRBD1
TGTGCCAGCAGCCGGGGGGGGGTGACAGATACGCAGTATTTT	CASSRGGVTDTQYF	TRBJ2-3	-	TRBV9	TRBD2
TGTGCCAGCAGGGCCAACAGGGGGCAGAATGAGCAGTTCTTC	CASRANRGQNEQFF	TRBJ2-1	few	TRBV25-1	TRBD1
TGTGCCAGCTCTCGTGGCGGGGGCTATGAGCAGTTCTTC	CASSRGGGYEQFF	TRBJ2-1	once	TRBV7-3	-
TGTGCCAGCAGCAGAAGTGACAGGGGGCATTCAGATACGCAGTATTTT	CASSRSDRGHSDTQYF	TRBJ2-3	-	TRBV5-4	TRBD1
TGTGCCAGCACCCTAGAAAGGGGCGGGGAGCTGTTTTTT	CASTLERGGELFF	TRBJ2-2	-	TRBV7-2	-
TGCGCCAGCAGCCAAGATGGACAGGAGTTCTCTGGAAACACCATATATTTT	CASSQDGQEFSGNTIYF	TRBJ1-3	-	TRBV4-3	TRBD1
TGTGCCAGCACCCCCTCTAGTAGGACAGGGATAAACTATGGCTACACCTTC	CASTPSSRTGINYGYTF	TRBJ1-2	-	TRBV9	TRBD1
TGCGCCAGCAGCTTGGTTAGGGGCCTAGCGGCTACAGAGACCCAGTACTTC	CASSLVRGLAATETQYF	TRBJ2-5	-	TRBV5-1	TRBD2
TGCGCCAGCAGAGCCGGGACAGATAATTCACCCCTCCACTTT	CASRAGTDNSPLHF	TRBJ1-6	-	TRBV5-1	TRBD1
TGTGCCAGCAGTTACTCAAGCGGATACACTGAAGCTTTCTTT	CASSYSSGYTEAFF	TRBJ1-1	-	TRBV6-5	-
TGTGCCAGCAGCACAGGGGGCTCGGTCGGGCCCCAGCATTTT	CASSTGGSVGPQHF	TRBJ1-5	once	TRBV28	TRBD1
TGTGCCAGCAGCCAGACTTCGCGGAGGGTTTCCTACGAGCAGTACTTC	CASSQTSRRVSYEQYF	TRBJ2-7	-	TRBV14	-
TGTGCCAGCAGCTTAGCGGCAGGGGCTGGGGAAAAACTGTTTTTT	CASSLAAGAGEKLFF	TRBJ1-4	-	TRBV7-2	-
TGTGCCAGCAACCCGACAGGGGGGAACACTGAAGCTTTCTTT	CASNPTGGNTEAFF	TRBJ1-1	-	TRBV9	TRBD1
TGTGCCAGCAGCCGGAGGACAGGGTCAGATACGCAGTATTTT	CASSRRTGSDTQYF	TRBJ2-3	-	TRBV28	TRBD1
TGTGCCATCAGTGGCGGGACAGGGAGCTCCTACGAGCAGTACTTC	CAISGGTGSSYEQYF	TRBJ2-7	-	TRBV10-3	TRBD1
TGTGCCATCAGTGAGACCAAGGGGAGGACAGATACGCAGTATTTT	CAISETKGRTDTQYF	TRBJ2-3	-	TRBV10-3	-
TGTGCCAGCAGCCTAGGGACAGATAAAGCTTTCTTT	CASSLGTDKAFF	TRBJ1-1	-	TRBV7-8	TRBD1
TGTGCCAGCAGTTTACCCCCAACTTCCTACGAGCAGTACTTC	CASSLPPTSYEQYF	TRBJ2-7	-	TRBV28	-
TGTGCCAGCAGCCAGAGGGGAACAGGGACTGGCTACACCTTC	CASSQRGTGTGYTF	TRBJ1-2	few	TRBV14	-
TGTGCCAGCCGTGAGACTAGCGGCTACGAGCAGTACTTC	CASRETSGYEQYF	TRBJ2-7	-	TRBV6-5	TRBD2
TGTGCCAGCAGCCCCCGAGGCAGGGACACAGATACGCAGTATTTT	CASSPRGRDTDTQYF	TRBJ2-3	-	TRBV7-6	-
TGCGCCAGCAGCTCCGGACAGGGCGGTGAGCTGTTTTTT	CASSSGQGGELFF	TRBJ2-2	-	TRBV5-1	TRBD1
TGTGCCAGCAGCCGGGACAGGGGGCGGGATGATGGCTACACCTTC	CASSRDRGRDDGYTF	TRBJ1-2	-	TRBV7-2	TRBD1
TGTGCCAGCAGGGAGACAGGGACAGATACGCAGTATTTT	CASRETGTDTQYF	TRBJ2-3	once	TRBV6-1	TRBD1
TGTGCCAGCAGCCAAGAGGGGGGGGAGGGCGAGCAGTACTTC	CASSQEGGEGEQYF	TRBJ2-7	-	TRBV4-2	TRBD2
TGTGCCAGCAGTAGTCGACAGGGCCGTACCGGGGAGCTGTTTTTT	CASSSRQGRTGELFF	TRBJ2-2	-	TRBV28	TRBD1
TGCGCCAGCAGCCATGCCGGAGATACGCAGTATTTT	CASSHAGDTQYF	TRBJ2-3	-	TRBV4-3	-
TGTGCCAGCAGCGTATCGGAAGCAGGGGGCACCGGGGAGCTGTTTTTT	CASSVSEAGGTGELFF	TRBJ2-2	-	TRBV9	TRBD1
TGTGCCAGCAGCGAGCGAAAGGGGCTGGGGAATTCACCCCTCCACTTT	CASSERKGLGNSPLHF	TRBJ1-6	-	TRBV9	-